The 2 T cell receptor beta chains below come from one sample, sequenced in a study of T cell responses to AZD1222 COVID-19 vaccine. The repertoire was sequenced with immunoSEQ multiplex PCR; TCRdb's copy has only in-frame clones and lacks some. The profile covers roughly 140,000 clones, with about 91% appearing a single time and 3% to 3.5% taken by the ten largest. Material: peripheral blood, obtained on day 0 of MenACWY control vaccination. These receptor sequences come from an adult in good health.

The rearrangement links TRBV11-3 to TRBJ1-1; D unresolved. V was trimmed by 6 bases and J by 0 bases, leaving 5 bases between them. Germline lookup yields CDR1 SGHNT and CDR2 YENEEA. The CDR3 runs to 12 residues. The CDR3 spells CASRRMNTEAFF. In DNA, the CDR3 is TGTGCCAGCAGGAGAATGAACACTGAAGCTTTCTTT.

This clone was seen only once. The chain couples TRBV7-2 to TRBJ2-1, with 15 bases that match TRBD2. The CDR3 is made up of 16 amino acids. V gave up 6 bases and J gave up 9 bases; unmatched junction bases: 9. Germline CDR1 SGHTA, CDR2 FQGNSA. CDR3 amino acids: CASRPIRTSGRVEQFF. Here the CDR3 DNA reads TGTGCCAGCAGACCCATCAGGACTAGCGGGAGGGTTGAGCAGTTCTTC.